A single sample is the source of the 29 T cell receptor delta chains below, sequenced in a study of gammadelta T cells in human blood. TCRdb re-called the RT-PCR reads with CATT. The data contain 450 to 600 delta-chain clones, roughly two fifths of them singletons. The specimen sequenced was Vgamma9Vdelta2 gamma-delta T cells from adult blood. Receptors were obtained from a human donor.

In regard to this clone: This sequence is one base from a far larger clone and is likely a read error. Other DNA sequences within the sample encode an identical CDR3. The J gene is TRDJ1, the V gene TRDV2, with a tentative D call TRDD3 (5 bases). The germline CDR1 and CDR2 sequences are GEAIGNYY and EKD. This CDR3 is built from 17 residues. The V gene lost 3 bases and the J gene lost 5 bases, with 24 bases spanning the gap. The chain's CDR3 is CACDPVGAIATRDKLIF. CDR3 coding DNA: TGTGCCTGTGACCCAGTTGGGGCTATTGCGACTAGGGATAAACTCATCTTT.

In this sample, this clone is medium-sized. The chain uses TRDV2 and TRDJ3; 8 nucleotides match TRDD3. From germline, CDR1 is GEAIGNYY and CDR2 EKD. The CDR3 loop spans 21 amino acids. V gave up 0 bases and J gave up 0 bases; unmatched junction bases: 12. CDR3 sequence reads: CACDTGNVGDPSSWDTRQMFF. The CDR3 coding sequence is TGTGCCTGTGACACCGGTAATGTGGGGGATCCAAGCTCCTGGGACACCCGACAGATGTTTTTC.

Relative to its sample, this clone is hyperexpanded. The identical CDR3 is also encoded by other nucleotide sequences in the sample. This rearrangement joins TRDV2 to TRDJ1, with 10 bases aligning to TRDD3. V lost 1 base, J lost 3 bases, and 16 bases stayed unmatched. The CDR3 spans 19 residues. Germline CDR1 reads GEAIGNYY; CDR2 reads EKD. CDR3 region: CACDTISYGTGGLSDKLIF. CDR3 in DNA: TGTGCCTGTGACACAATTTCCTACGGTACTGGGGGATTATCCGATAAACTCATCTTT.

V is TRDV2 and J is TRDJ3, with 11 bases fitting TRDD3. Germline values: CDR1 GEAIGNYY, CDR2 EKD. The CDR3 totals 18 residues. V shed 0 bases and J 4 bases; nucleotides not matched to a gene: 4. This CDR3 reads CACDTVMGDTWDTRQMFF. DNA of the CDR3: TGTGCCTGTGACACCGTGATGGGGGATACGTGGGACACCCGACAGATGTTTTTC.

In its sample, this clone was seen once. For this DNA, TCRdb reports the protein of a much larger clone, which diverges at residue 3, most likely from a read error; the protein presented here is translated directly from the DNA. V is TRDV2 and J is TRDJ1; 8 positions match TRDD3. CDR3 length: 18 residues. Germline CDR1 and CDR2: GEAIGNYY and EKD. CDR3 DNA sequence: TGTGCCTATGACACGGTCACTGGGGGCCGTCCGTACACCGATAAACTCATCTTT. Residues: CAYDTVTGGRPYTDKLIF.

This clone has only a few counts. A far larger clone is one nucleotide away, so this likely arose from a read error. J is TRDJ3 and V is TRDV2; 11 bases are shared with TRDD3. CDR3 length: 22 amino acids. Trimming cost V 0 bases and J 0 bases; bases outside gene matches: 12. In germline, CDR1 is GEAIGNYY, CDR2 EKD. CDR3 in amino acids: CACDTGYGGYATPSWDTRQMFF. DNA for the CDR3: TGTGCCTGTGACACCGGATATGGGGGATACGCGACCCCCTCCTGGGACACCCGACAGATGTTTTTC.

On this clone: The protein recorded in TCRdb matches a much larger clone and deviates from this DNA's translation at residue 3, suggesting a read error; the protein here is obtained by translating the DNA. The V and J genes are TRDV2 and TRDJ1; weak D call: TRDD3 (5 bases). This CDR3 is built from 17 residues. CDR1 and CDR2 (germline): GEAIGNYY, EKD. The chain's CDR3 is CAWDTVRAAWAADKLIF. The CDR3 bases are TGTGCCTGGGACACCGTACGCGCCGCCTGGGCGGCCGATAAACTCATCTTT.

With regard to this clone: A read error is likely here: a far larger clone is one base away. Other DNA variants within this sample encode the same CDR3. V is TRDV2 and J is TRDJ1; TRDD3 agrees at 13 bases. Germline V CDR1 and CDR2: GEAIGNYY, EKD. V dropped 0 bases and J dropped 3; count of bases not matched to a gene: 21. The CDR3 has 22 residues. The DNA for the CDR3 is TGTGCCTGTGACACCGTCAGACCCACTGGGGGATACGGTTATAGGAGGGCCGATAAACTCATCTTT. Translating it yields CACDTVRPTGGYGYRRADKLIF.

In its sample, this clone was seen a few times. The chain carries TRDV2 and TRDJ3, with 8 bases that match TRDD3. J was trimmed by 0 bases and V by 0 bases; bases with no gene match: 12. The CDR3 has 21 amino acids. Germline loops: CDR1 GEAIGNYY, CDR2 EKD. The CDR3 sequence: CACDTAGTGGQSSWDTRQMFF. The CDR3 bases are TGTGCCTGTGACACCGCGGGTACTGGGGGTCAGAGCTCCTGGGACACCCGACAGATGTTTTTC.

Details on this clone: A read error is the likely source, as a far larger clone sits one nucleotide away. Other DNA sequences in the same sample also yield this CDR3. The rearrangement joins TRDV2 to TRDJ1; 12 bases are a match to TRDD3. Looked up from germline, CDR1 is GEAIGNYY and CDR2 is EKD. CDR3 size: 20 residues. The CDR3 here is CACDTVGLGDTILYTDKLIF. In DNA form, the CDR3 reads TGTGCCTGTGACACCGTAGGACTGGGGGATACTATTCTGTACACTGATAAACTCATCTTT.

A single count supports this clone. It may be a read error: a sequence one base away is much more abundant. The chain uses TRDV2 and TRDJ1, with 11 bases identical to TRDD3. The germline V gene has CDR1 GEAIGNYY and CDR2 EKD. The CDR3 totals 19 residues. V shed 7 bases and J 5 bases; nucleotides not matched to a gene: 23. This CDR3 reads CACEPLLGDKLNAGDKLIF. CDR3 bases: TGTGCCTGCGAACCTTTACTGGGGGATAAATTAAATGCTGGGGATAAACTCATCTTT.

This clone appeared a few times. A far larger clone is off by one base, so a read error is likely. The sample carries other DNA sequences with the same CDR3. J is TRDJ1 and V is TRDV2; the match to TRDD3 covers 7 bases. Germline V lookup: CDR1 GEAIGNYY, CDR2 EKD. CDR3 size: 16 residues. V dropped 0 bases and J dropped 10; count of bases not matched to a gene: 16. The CDR3 DNA follows: TGTGCCTGTGACACCGTCCAGGCTGGGGGCCCCCAGCGACTCATCTTT. This encodes CACDTVQAGGPQRLIF.

This clone was observed a single time. A read error is likely here: a far larger clone is one base away. Other DNA sequences within the sample encode an identical CDR3. The chain carries TRDV2 and TRDJ3, with D possibly matching TRDD3 (5 bases). Germline-derived CDR1 and CDR2 are GEAIGNYY and EKD. This CDR3 region has 18 residues. The CDR3 is CACDTVRYQSWDTRQMFF. CDR3 in DNA: TGTGCCTGTGACACCGTGAGATACCAGTCCTGGGACACACGACAGATGTTTTTC.

No V gene was called here, but the J gene is TRDJ2; the table names TRDD3, a call not compared with the DNA. The CDR3 has 28 residues. The CDR3 DNA follows: TGCAGTGGTATCAACGCAGAGTACATGGGGAAGGTTTTTCGTAATGATGCCTGTGGTAGTGCTTTGACAGCACAACTCTTCTTT. Protein sequence: CSGINAEYMGKVFRNDACGSALTAQLFF.

Concerning this clone: TCRdb shows a much larger clone's protein in place of this DNA's translation, and the two differ at residue 12, likely through a read error; the protein shown is translated from the DNA. This rearrangement joins TRDV2 to TRDJ1; 10 bases are shared with TRDD3. Per the germline V gene, CDR1 is GEAIGNYY and CDR2 is EKD. The CDR3 has 18 residues. V was pared by 3 bases and J by 8 bases, with 20 bases of the junction left unmatched. CDR3 sequence: CACDDLGDSPLDYQKLIF. In DNA form, the CDR3 reads TGTGCCTGTGACGACCTGGGGGATAGTCCGTTAGACTACCAAAAACTCATCTTT.

As for this clone: This is likely an artifact of a read error, given a far larger clone one base away. The DNA is omitted, as the CDR3 cannot be located on it reliably, and the CDR3 follows TCRdb's listing. The V and J genes are TRDV2 and TRDJ1; no check of the table's D call, TRDD3, against the DNA was made. The CDR3 is 19 amino acids in total, end residues counted. From germline, CDR1 is GEAIGNYY and CDR2 EKD. CDR3 region: CACDTVNYWGMGSTDKRIF.

The table lists this clone with a few counts. One base away lies a much larger clone, so this may be a sequencing read error. This specimen includes other DNA sequences encoding the same CDR3. This chain connects TRDV2 to TRDJ1, with D possibly called TRDD2 or TRDD3 (5 bases each). The CDR3 loop spans 14 amino acids. CDR1 is GEAIGNYY and CDR2 is EKD in the germline V gene. The CDR3 protein is CACDFLGNTDKLIF. The DNA of the CDR3 is TGTGCCTGTGACTTCCTGGGTAACACTGATAAACTCATCTTT.

With regard to this clone: TCRdb's protein for this DNA is that of a much larger clone and differs from the translation at residue 14, likely a read error; the protein shown is the DNA translation. This chain links TRDV2 with TRDJ1; TRDD3 aligns across 9 bases. Germline-derived CDR1 and CDR2 are GEAIGNYY and EKD. The length of the CDR3 is 17 residues. The CDR3 nucleotides read TGTGCCTGTGACATCCTCACTGGGGGACCGTACACCGATAATCTCATCTTT. Encoded protein: CACDILTGGPYTDNLIF.

As concerns this clone: This likely traces to a read error, being one base from a far larger clone. Other DNA sequences in this specimen translate into the identical CDR3. The chain has TRDV2 and TRDJ1, with 13 bases fitting TRDD3. Germline CDR1 is GEAIGNYY and CDR2 is EKD. With 6 bases clipped from V and 4 bases from J, the junction kept 13 bases outside the gene matches. The CDR3 is 17 amino acids. In DNA, the CDR3 is TGTGCCTGTCTATCTCTACTGGGGGATACGAGTCTCGATAAACTCATCTTT. Its protein is CACLSLLGDTSLDKLIF.

With respect to this clone: TCRdb's protein, taken from a much larger clone, differs from this DNA's translation at residue 5, likely owing to a read error; the protein displayed comes from the DNA. The chain couples TRDV2 to TRDJ1; 8 bases agree with TRDD3. Germline CDR1 is GEAIGNYY and CDR2 is EKD. This CDR3 region has 18 residues. The V gene end was trimmed by 0 bases and the J gene end by 0 bases; junction bases not matched to a gene: 11. CDR3 DNA sequence: TGTGCCTGTGACACCCTACTGGGGGCGCCCCCTTACACCGATAAACTCATCTTT. This sequence encodes CACDTLLGAPPYTDKLIF.

Points on this clone: A far larger clone is one base from this, pointing to a likely read error. The same CDR3 can be traced to other DNA sequences in this sample. The V gene is TRAV14/DV4, the J gene TRDJ3; no clear D. The CDR3 spans 16 residues. Germline CDR1 and CDR2: TSDPSYG and QGSYDQQN (reference sequence). Written as DNA, the CDR3 is TGTGCTTTGAGTGAACTCAGCTCCTGGGACACCCGACAGATGTTTTTC. Its protein is CALSELSSWDTRQMFF.

This clone is large (0.1 to 1%) in the sample. A single base separates this from a much larger clone, so it may be a read error. In the same sample, other DNA sequences code for this CDR3. V and J are TRDV2 and TRDJ1; D gene uncertain. Germline V CDR1 and CDR2: GEAIGNYY, EKD. This CDR3 spans 16 amino acids. In DNA, the CDR3 is TGTGCCTGTGACACGGTTGGGAGAGAGAACACTGATAAACTCATCTTT. It specifies CACDTVGRENTDKLIF.

In its sample, this clone ranks as large. Other DNA sequences from this sample encode an identical CDR3 as well. The chain has TRDV2 and TRDJ1; D is uncertain. V was cut by 3 bases and J by 0 bases, with 22 bases left in between. CDR1 and CDR2 from the germline V gene are GEAIGNYY and EKD. The CDR3 is made up of 18 amino acids. Here the CDR3 reads CACDAVGLEGPYTDKLIF. In DNA, the CDR3 is TGTGCCTGTGACGCGGTTGGTCTCGAGGGCCCGTACACCGATAAACTCATCTTT.

As for this clone: It differs at one base from a far larger clone, so likely a read error. Other DNA sequences in this sample translate to the same CDR3. This chain links TRDV2 with TRDJ1, with 10 bases lining up with TRDD3. The CDR3 is 19 amino acids. The ends lost 1 base at V and 3 bases at J; junction bases unmatched: 16. Germline V gives CDR1 GEAIGNYY, CDR2 EKD. CDR3 DNA sequence: TGTGCCTGTGACACAATTTCCTACGGTACTGGGGGATTGTCCGATAAACTCATCTTT. Its protein is CACDTISYGTGGLSDKLIF.

This clone qualifies as medium-sized. The rearrangement uses TRDV2 and TRDJ1; D perhaps matches TRDD3 (6 bases). The germline CDR1 and CDR2 sequences are GEAIGNYY and EKD. Trimming took 3 bases from V and 4 from J, leaving 17 bases between them. This CDR3 spans 15 amino acids. In DNA form, the CDR3 reads TGTGCCTGTGACGCGATCAACTGGGTCAGCGATAAACTCATCTTT. Its translation is CACDAINWVSDKLIF.

Details on this clone: A far larger clone is only one base removed, so a read error is likely. Other DNA sequences in this specimen translate into the identical CDR3. This chain connects TRDV2 to TRDJ3, with D unclear. Germline V gene lookup returns CDR1 GEAIGNYY and CDR2 EKD. This CDR3 has 18 amino acids. The CDR3 DNA reads TGTGCTTGTGACACCGGCCGGGCTGACGCCTGGGACACCCGACAGATGTTTTTC. Its protein is CACDTGRADAWDTRQMFF.

As to this clone: This DNA translates differently at residue 10 from the TCRdb protein, which is that of a much larger clone; a read error is likely, and the protein shown is the DNA's own translation. The chain combines TRDV2 with TRDJ3, with 7 bases fitting TRDD3. CDR1 and CDR2 (germline): GEAIGNYY, EKD. The ends lost 0 bases at V and 11 bases at J; junction bases unmatched: 6. This CDR3 comprises 15 residues. The CDR3 sequence is CACDTVGESPRQMFF. In DNA, the CDR3 is TGTGCCTGTGACACCGTGGGGGAAAGTCCCCGACAGATGTTTTTC.

On this clone: TCRdb attributes to this sequence the protein of a much larger clone, which differs from the DNA translation at residue 14; a read error is likely, and the protein displayed is translated from the DNA. This rearrangement joins TRDV2 to TRDJ1, with TRDD3 identical over 7 bases. The CDR3 runs 16 residues. Germline CDR1 and CDR2: GEAIGNYY and EKD. Unmatched junction bases numbered 19, after V lost 0 bases and J lost 13 bases. CDR3 amino acids: CACDTVQAGGPQRRIF. CDR3 in DNA: TGTGCCTGTGACACCGTCCAGGCTGGGGGCCCTCAGCGACGCATCTTT.

Comments on this clone: This probably arose from a read error, given a far larger clone one base away. The rearrangement links TRDV2 to TRDJ1; 8 positions match TRDD3. Germline CDR1 reads GEAIGNYY; CDR2 reads EKD. This CDR3 region has 17 residues. After removal of 2 bases from V and 0 bases from J, the junction contained 10 bases not matched to a gene. DNA of the CDR3: TGTGCCTGTGACATCCTCGCTGGGGGACCGTACACCGATAAACTCATCTTT. It encodes CACDILAGGPYTDKLIF.